This T cell receptor (beta chain) is from a study of blood T cell repertoires in COVID-19. Whole-study context: The United States, Italy and Spain provided the acute and convalescent COVID-19 samples.

In its sample, this clone was seen a few times. The J segment lost 6 bases and the V segment lost 1 base, leaving 5 bases of the junction unmatched. Germline V gene sequence: CDR1 SGHTA, CDR2 FQGTGA. This CDR3 region has 16 residues. Original handling: Amplified reference gene primers provided the basis for estimating nucleated cell counts. Using immunoSEQ multiplex PCR, the repertoire was profiled, and TCRdb retains in-frame clones only, with some absent. V and J calls and clone size are as listed in that table; D and trimming were resolved from the DNA. The sample has more than 400,000 clones, roughly 91% seen once; the top ten hold under 0.7%. Enrolled through a virtual design, the participants were between roughly 18 and 100 years of age and came from about two dozen US areas. Cohort 3 donors counted as recovered after two negative PCRs, clearance, or resolved symptoms.

The sequenced material came from PBMCs or T cells enriched from blood (not recorded which). The chain employs TRBV7-3 and TRBJ2-2; 10 bases are a match to TRBD2. The sequence derives from a man aged 18 to 30 who had recovered from COVID-19. DNA of the CDR3: TGTGCCAGCAGCTTAAATAGCGGGGGGAAACCCGGGGAGCTGTTTTTT. Amino acid sequence: CASSLNSGGKPGELFF. The whole variable domain, filled in from reference TRBV7-3 and TRBJ2-2, reads GAGVSQTPSNKVTEKGKYVELRCDPISGHTALYWYRQSLGQGPEFLIYFQGTGAADDSGLPNDRFFAVRPEGSVSTLKIQRTERGDSAVYLCASSLNSGGKPGELFFGEGSRLTVL.